This paragraph reports one TCR beta chain. Produced via immunoSEQ multiplex PCR; TCRdb's table is partial and in-frame only. The table has 50,000 or so clones, over 80% seen once. The data were obtained in a study of OX40 agonist ivuxolimab in advanced cancers. CDR3 length: 16 residues. V lost 2 bases to trimming and J lost 0 bases, with 13 bases between them. The germline gives CDR1 SEHNR, CDR2 FQNEAQ (reference sequence). This material consisted of CD4+ or CD8+ T cells sorted from blood, taken in a trial of the OX40 agonist ivuxolimab. The chain employs TRBV7-9 and TRBJ2-5, with D perhaps TRBD2 (5 bases). The clonotype comes from an adult with an advanced solid tumor such as melanoma, head and neck, liver or kidney cancer. The CDR3 here is CASSLTAETYQETQYF. Here the CDR3 DNA reads TGTGCCAGCAGCTTAACAGCGGAGACGTACCAAGAGACCCAGTACTTC.